This TCR beta chain came from a study of cytomegalovirus exposure and HLA in healthy donors. Turning to the study itself: Early on, a data release was issued that held some 85 million unique TCRs from HLA-typed donors. Whole-study findings and limits: According to an earlier analysis, most TCR beta V segments yielded productive rearrangements about 90% or about 30% of the time. Some segments of the V type, notably TRBV6-2 and TRBV6-3, were excluded as indistinguishable.

PCR employed 60 Vbeta and 13 Jbeta primers. The repertoire was sequenced with immunoSEQ multiplex PCR; TCRdb's copy has only in-frame clones and lacks some. The profile covers about 120,000 clones, with around 74% appearing a single time and 1.6% taken by the ten largest. Comment on this clone: The antigen is unknown.

Per germline, CDR1 GTSNPN and CDR2 SVGIG (reference sequence). The CDR3 totals 13 residues. Trimming took 2 bases from V and 0 from J, leaving 7 bases between them. This chain links TRBV30 with TRBJ1-1; D is undetermined. The sequenced sample consisted of PBMCs. This clonotype originated in a young woman in good health and CMV-seronegative. The CDR3 DNA sequence: TGTGCCTGGAGTCAACAGATGAACACTGAAGCTTTCTTT. It translates to CAWSQQMNTEAFF.